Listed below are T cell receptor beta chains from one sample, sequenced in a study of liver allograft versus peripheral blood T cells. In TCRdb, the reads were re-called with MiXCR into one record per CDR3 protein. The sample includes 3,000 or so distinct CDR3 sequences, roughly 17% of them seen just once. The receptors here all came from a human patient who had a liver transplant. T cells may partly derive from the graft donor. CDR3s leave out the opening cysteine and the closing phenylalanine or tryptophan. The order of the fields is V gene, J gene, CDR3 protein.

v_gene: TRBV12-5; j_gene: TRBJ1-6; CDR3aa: AVGQGVDNSPLH
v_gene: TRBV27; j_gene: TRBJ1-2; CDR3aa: ASSLVGGTNYGYT
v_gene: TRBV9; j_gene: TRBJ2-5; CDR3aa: ASSPRGGGDYIVGETQY
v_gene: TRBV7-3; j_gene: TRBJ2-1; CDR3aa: ASRPTGGSYEQF
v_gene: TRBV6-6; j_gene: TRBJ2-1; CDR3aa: ASSPHLASPYNEQF
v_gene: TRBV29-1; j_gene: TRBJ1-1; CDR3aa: SGSRGGNTEAF
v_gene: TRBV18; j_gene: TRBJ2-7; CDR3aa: ASSPDMTYEQY
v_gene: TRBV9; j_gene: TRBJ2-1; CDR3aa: ASSVGGTYNEQF
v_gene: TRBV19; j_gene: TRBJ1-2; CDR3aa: ASSARTGNFGYT
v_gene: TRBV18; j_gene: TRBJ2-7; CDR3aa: ASSRTGGHEQY
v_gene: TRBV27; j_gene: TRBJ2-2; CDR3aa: ASRLAGVAGELF
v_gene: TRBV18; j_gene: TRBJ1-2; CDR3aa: ASSTGTGGNGYT
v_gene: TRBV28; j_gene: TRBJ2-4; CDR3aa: ASSSRGILL
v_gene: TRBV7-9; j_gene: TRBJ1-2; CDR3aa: ASSLALTENGYT
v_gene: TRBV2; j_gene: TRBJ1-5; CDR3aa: ASSSGQGIYSNQPQH
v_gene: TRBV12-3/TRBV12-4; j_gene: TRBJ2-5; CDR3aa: ASLMRGGRAETQY
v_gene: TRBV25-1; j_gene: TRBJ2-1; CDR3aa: ASSGQGSTTYNEQF
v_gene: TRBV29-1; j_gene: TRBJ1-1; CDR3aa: SADSPNTEAF
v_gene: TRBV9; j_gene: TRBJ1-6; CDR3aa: ASSVADFDSPLH
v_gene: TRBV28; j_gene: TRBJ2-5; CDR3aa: ASSLPALETQY
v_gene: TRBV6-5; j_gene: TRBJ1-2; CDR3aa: ASSYRGAGYT
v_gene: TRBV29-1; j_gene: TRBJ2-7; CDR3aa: SVSTGIEQY
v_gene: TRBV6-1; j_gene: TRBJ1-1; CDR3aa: ASSPRQGYRNTEAF
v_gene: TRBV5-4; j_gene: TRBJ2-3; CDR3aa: ASSSQGGRTDTQY
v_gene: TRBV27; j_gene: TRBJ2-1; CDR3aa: ASSDQGLADYNEQF
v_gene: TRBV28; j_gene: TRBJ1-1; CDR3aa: ASSLYSGEAF
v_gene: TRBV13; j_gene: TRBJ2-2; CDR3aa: ASSPWDSKNTGELF
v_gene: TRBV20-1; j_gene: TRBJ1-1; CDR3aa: SAPGTVNTEAF
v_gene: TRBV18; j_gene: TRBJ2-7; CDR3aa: ASSPFGETAYEQY
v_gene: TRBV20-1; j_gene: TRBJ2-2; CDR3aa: SASLLAGGTGELF
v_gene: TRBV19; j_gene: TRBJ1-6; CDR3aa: ASSHQGGENSPLH
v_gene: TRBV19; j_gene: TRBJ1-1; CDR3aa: ASSSWLRDTEAF
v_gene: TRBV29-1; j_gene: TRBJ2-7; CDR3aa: SVQGEGWDWNSYEQY
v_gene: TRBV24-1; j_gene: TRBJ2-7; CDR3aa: ATSDPRDIGYEQY
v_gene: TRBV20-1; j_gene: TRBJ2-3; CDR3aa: SASEAGGADTQY
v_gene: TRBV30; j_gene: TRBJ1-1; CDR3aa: AWSVGAVDEAF
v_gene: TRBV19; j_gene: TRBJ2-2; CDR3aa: ASSSRQEGRELF
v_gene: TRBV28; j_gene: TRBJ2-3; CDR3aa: ASSTPNTDTQY
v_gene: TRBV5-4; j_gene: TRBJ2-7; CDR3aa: ASSLPGQGTDEQY
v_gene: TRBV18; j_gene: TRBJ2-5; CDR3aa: ASSAGAEETQY
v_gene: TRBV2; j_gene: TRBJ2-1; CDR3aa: ASSEPGTENYNEQF
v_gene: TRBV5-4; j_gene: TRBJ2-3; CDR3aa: ASSSGTSSTDTQY
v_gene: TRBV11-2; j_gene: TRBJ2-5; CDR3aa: ASSSEGAREETQY
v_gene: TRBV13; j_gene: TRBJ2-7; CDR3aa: ASSSRTGGYYEQY
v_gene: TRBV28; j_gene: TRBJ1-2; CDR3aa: ASKGGQSNYGYT
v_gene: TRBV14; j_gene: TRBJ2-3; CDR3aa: ASSTKRGAGGTDTQY
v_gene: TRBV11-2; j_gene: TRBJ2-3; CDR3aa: ASSFLTPWVPTDTQY
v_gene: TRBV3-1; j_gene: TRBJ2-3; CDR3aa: ASSRNSGHTDTQY
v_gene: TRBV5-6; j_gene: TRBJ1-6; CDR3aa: ASSLDTRPLH
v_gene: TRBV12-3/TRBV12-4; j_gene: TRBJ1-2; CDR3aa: ASSPAQGGRGYGYT
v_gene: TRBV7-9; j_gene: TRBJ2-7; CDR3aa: ASSLGSPGEQY
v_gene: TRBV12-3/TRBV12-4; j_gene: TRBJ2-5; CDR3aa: ASSEETQY